This T cell receptor beta chain was identified during a study of blood T cells in healthy people across ages. The second PCR ran roughly 6 to 12 cycles with a sample-barcoded 5' primer and J-beta primers. TCRdb reprocessed the 5' RACE reads with MiXCR, giving one entry per CDR3 protein. Of 1.5 million to 2 million distinct CDR3 sequences detected, about two fifths appear once; the ten largest clones hold 20% to 25%. This clonotype was picked up many times. The material sequenced was blood. This receptor was taken from a human donor in good health.

The CDR3 sequence is CASSLTGRSNQPQHF. CDR3 in DNA: TGTGCCAGCAGTTTAACAGGGAGAAGCAATCAGCCCCAGCATTTT. The gene calls are TRBV12-3 or TRBV12-4 and TRBJ1-5; TRBD1 is a possible D gene (6 bases). The germline V and J ends were trimmed by 2 bases and 1 base, with 9 bases remaining between them. This CDR3 region has 15 residues.